These 14 T cell receptor beta chains came from one sample sequenced in a study of identical twins (TCRdb year 2016). The library was prepared using 5' RACE. For sequencing, an Illumina HiSeq 2000 was employed. TCRdb reprocessed the public reads (quality trimming at Q25 with fastp, clone calling with MiXCR) and kept in-frame beta chains. Every entry covers one CDR3 protein and lists the most common genes and DNA from its rows. The sample table holds 450,000 or so distinct CDR3 sequences, of which over 12% were seen once. The ten top clones hold around 0.57% of the sample. These same data were also listed under a study on yellow fever vaccine responses in identical twins.

Source material: CD4+ T cells sorted from blood. These receptors all come from a woman aged 18 to 35 in good health.

There are a few counts of this clonotype. The rearrangement uses TRBV12-3 or TRBV12-4 and TRBJ2-4, with D perhaps given as TRBD1 or TRBD2 (5 bases each). V was shortened by 2 bases and J by 9 bases, with 17 bases between the two germline ends. This CDR3 contains 15 residues. In DNA, the CDR3 is TGTGCCAGCAGTTTAATCTCTGAGGGGCTCGGCATTCAGTACTTC. It yields the protein CASSLISEGLGIQYF.

This clonotype turned up a few times. The V call is TRBV6-2 or TRBV6-3, the J call TRBJ1-5, with 7 bases identical to TRBD1. The ends lost 6 bases at V and 4 bases at J; junction bases unmatched: 3. CDR3 length: 13 residues. CDR1 MNHEY and CDR2 SVGEGT come from the germline V gene. The CDR3 here is CASRGTENQPQHF. CDR3 in DNA: TGTGCCAGCAGAGGGACAGAGAATCAGCCCCAGCATTTT.

Ten or more counts support this clonotype. The genes are TRBV5-1 and TRBJ2-7; TRBD2 is a possible D gene (6 bases). CDR1 is SGHRS, CDR2 YFSETQ, per germline. The CDR3 has 13 amino acids. V lost 2 bases and J 3 bases, leaving 9 bases between the germline ends. The chain's CDR3 is CASSFTGSYEQYF. The CDR3 nucleotides read TGCGCCAGCAGCTTTACCGGGAGCTACGAGCAGTACTTC.

This clonotype was seen a handful of times. This chain connects TRBV28 to TRBJ2-2, with D unresolved. Germline V gene lookup returns CDR1 MDHEN and CDR2 SYDVKM. V lost 2 bases and J lost 1, with 5 bases in between. This CDR3 has 14 residues. Here the CDR3 DNA reads TGTGCCAGCAGTTTACCGCTGAACACCGGGGAGCTGTTTTTT. It specifies CASSLPLNTGELFF.

The V and J genes are TRBV12-3 or TRBV12-4 and TRBJ2-1; 7 nucleotides match TRBD2. Unmatched junction bases numbered 9, after V lost 3 bases and J lost 7 bases. This CDR3 has 15 residues. The DNA for the CDR3 is TGTGCCAGCAGTTTTTTGGCGGGAGCGAATAATGAGCAGTTCTTC. This gives the protein CASSFLAGANNEQFF.

This chain connects TRBV20-1 to TRBJ2-2; possibly TRBD1 for D (6 bases). Germline V gives CDR1 DFQATT, CDR2 SNEGSKA (reference sequence). Trimming left V 3 bases short and J 0 bases short, with 11 bases between. The CDR3 consists of 15 residues. CDR3 amino acids: CSASGQTANTGELFF. As DNA, the CDR3 is TGCAGTGCTAGCGGACAGACCGCGAACACCGGGGAGCTGTTTTTT.

This clonotype was seen repeatedly, ten times or more. The J gene is TRBJ2-3, the V gene TRBV5-1, with TRBD1 as a possible D gene (5 bases). The germline CDR1 and CDR2 sequences are SGHRS and YFSETQ. Trimming took off 0 bases at V and 3 bases at J, with 8 bases between the two ends. This CDR3 has 14 amino acids. CDR3 coding DNA: TGCGCCAGCAGCTTGGGACAGATAACAGATACGCAGTATTTT. It specifies CASSLGQITDTQYF.

The chain recombines TRBV7-9 with TRBJ2-1; D may be TRBD2 (5 bases). V was cut by 2 bases and J by 0 bases, with 11 bases left in between. Germline CDR1 reads SEHNR; CDR2 reads FQNEAQ (reference sequence). This CDR3 comprises 16 residues. The CDR3 DNA follows: TGTGCCAGCAGCTTAAGGCAGCGGAGCTCCTACAATGAGCAGTTCTTC. Its protein product is CASSLRQRSSYNEQFF.

V usage is TRBV29-1 and J usage is TRBJ2-1; a possible D gene is TRBD2 (5 bases). Trimming shortened V by 3 bases and J by 0 bases, and 18 bases separated the two germline ends. CDR1 and CDR2 (germline): SQVTM, ANQGSEA. This CDR3 has 17 amino acids. CDR3 DNA sequence: TGCAGCGTTGATAGGTTTGAGGGCCTACCCTCCTACAATGAGCAGTTCTTC. It is translated as CSVDRFEGLPSYNEQFF.

Ten or more counts support this clonotype. This sequence joins TRBV29-1 and TRBJ2-1; 8 bases are shared with TRBD2. Germline CDR1 and CDR2: SQVTM and ANQGSEA. Trimming cost V 7 bases and J 5 bases; bases outside gene matches: 7. The length of the CDR3 is 13 residues. This CDR3 is CSGTSFGDNEQFF. In DNA form, the CDR3 reads TGCAGCGGGACTAGCTTCGGCGACAATGAGCAGTTCTTC.

This clonotype was counted between two and nine times. The chain joins TRBV20-1 to TRBJ2-1; a weak D match, TRBD2 (5 bases). The germline gives CDR1 DFQATT, CDR2 SNEGSKA (reference sequence). V lost 0 bases and J 3 bases, leaving 15 bases between the germline ends. The CDR3 length is 16 residues. CDR3 sequence: CSARDPRLASYNEQFF. CDR3 coding DNA: TGCAGTGCTAGAGATCCCCGATTAGCGAGCTACAATGAGCAGTTCTTC.

This clonotype was picked up a small number of times. The chain combines TRBV6-2 or TRBV6-3 with TRBJ2-3, with no clear D. Trimming left V 2 bases short and J 0 bases short, with 9 bases between. Germline V gene data show CDR1 as MNHEY and CDR2 as SVGEGT. The CDR3 covers 15 residues. The CDR3 nucleotides read TGTGCCAGCAGTTACCCTCAAATGAGCACAGATACGCAGTATTTT. It is translated as CASSYPQMSTDTQYF.

The chain combines TRBV7-2 with TRBJ2-4; D is possibly TRBD1 or TRBD2 (6 bases each). The V gene lost 1 base and the J gene lost 12 bases, with 10 bases spanning the gap. CDR1 is SGHTA and CDR2 is FQGNSA in the germline V gene. This CDR3 spans 12 amino acids. The CDR3 DNA is TGTGCCAGCAGCTTAGAACGGGGGCCTCAGTACTTC. Protein sequence: CASSLERGPQYF.

The genes are TRBV5-1 and TRBJ1-5; D uncertain. The V gene's germline CDR1 is SGHRS and CDR2 YFSETQ. The CDR3 is 13 amino acids. The V end was cut by 6 bases, the J end by 9 bases, with 16 bases between. CDR3 loop: CASNDGGNGPQHF. In nucleotides, the CDR3 is TGCGCCAGCAATGACGGAGGAAATGGGCCCCAGCATTTT.